Listed here are 9 T cell receptor beta chains from one sample, sequenced in a study of beta chain features in type 1 diabetes. The authors reverse transcribed all of the isolated RNA, so sequencing captured expressed TCRB transcripts. Measured with immunoSEQ multiplex PCR; TCRdb has only the in-frame clones, and not every one. The table has 250,000 to 300,000 clones, 8% seen once; the top ten hold roughly 0.94%. Sample: central memory CD4+ T cells from blood. The source is a woman between 18 and 29 years old in good health.

The CDR3 nucleotides read TGTGCCAGCGGGCCTAGCAGGGAGACCCAGTACTTC. Its protein is CASGPSRETQYF. This chain uses TRBV7-7 with TRBJ2-5; weak D call: TRBD2 (5 bases). The CDR3 contains 12 residues. Germline CDR1 is SSHAT and CDR2 is FNYEAQ (reference sequence). V shed 8 bases and J shed 5 bases, with 12 bases lying between them. Combining the CDR3 with reference TRBV7-7 and TRBJ2-5 gives the whole variable domain GAGVSQSPRYKVTKRGQDVTLRCDPISSHATLYWYQQALGQGPEFLTYFNYEAQPDKSGLPSDRFSAERPEGSISTLTIQRTEQRDSAMYRCASGPSRETQYFGPGTRLLVL.

The sample holds a few counts of this clone. The chain uses TRBV5-5 and TRBJ2-5, with a tentative D call TRBD2 (5 bases). CDR1 SGHKS and CDR2 YYEKEE come from the germline V gene (reference sequence). V was pared by 3 bases and J by 1 base, with 10 bases between. This CDR3 has 14 amino acids. The CDR3 here is CASSSRVAQETQYF. CDR3 nucleotides: TGTGCCAGCAGCTCGCGGGTGGCCCAAGAGACCCAGTACTTC.

The chain combines TRBV14 with TRBJ2-7; no clear D gene. The CDR3 contains 15 residues. Germline V gene sequence: CDR1 SGHDN, CDR2 FVKESK. The V end was cut by 1 base, the J end by 2 bases, with 12 bases between. The CDR3 nucleotides are TGTGCCAGCAGCCAAGGACAAGCCCCTACCTACGAGCAGTACTTC. Protein sequence: CASSQGQAPTYEQYF. Using reference TRBV14 and TRBJ2-7 for the parts outside the CDR3, the full variable domain is EAGVTQFPSHSVIEKGQTVTLRCDPISGHDNLYWYRRVMGKEIKFLLHFVKESKQDESGMPNNRFLAERTGGTYSTLKVQPAELEDSGVYFCASSQGQAPTYEQYFGPGTRLTVT.

This clone was picked up a small number of times. V usage is TRBV7-2 and J usage is TRBJ2-2; no clear D gene. The germline V gene has CDR1 SGHTA and CDR2 FQGNSA. V was pared by 1 base and J by 1 base, with 4 bases between. The CDR3 contains 14 residues. The CDR3 here is CASSLVQNTGELFF. The CDR3 bases are TGTGCCAGCAGCTTAGTACAGAACACCGGGGAGCTGTTTTTT.

This clone occurred many times. V and J are TRBV19 and TRBJ2-1; 9 positions agree with TRBD2. The CDR3 is 16 residues long. From germline, CDR1 is LNHDA and CDR2 SQIVND (reference sequence). After removal of 2 bases from V and 4 bases from J, the junction contained 6 bases not matched to a gene. CDR3 region: CASSIKFLAGYNEQFF. The CDR3 DNA reads TGTGCCAGTAGTATAAAATTCCTAGCGGGATACAATGAGCAGTTCTTC.

This clone has a count of ten or more. This rearrangement joins TRBV4-1 to TRBJ2-1, with D unclear. The CDR3 covers 14 residues. Trimming left V 3 bases short and J 5 bases short, with 11 bases between. The germline CDR1 and CDR2 sequences are MGHRA and YSYEKL. The CDR3 protein is CASSQMDLNNEQFF. CDR3 sequence (DNA): TGCGCCAGCAGCCAGATGGACCTTAACAATGAGCAGTTCTTC.

This clone has more than one count but fewer than ten. The chain uses TRBV19 and TRBJ1-5, with D possibly matching TRBD1 (5 bases). V was pared by 8 bases and J by 6 bases, with 17 bases between. The CDR3 loop spans 14 amino acids. Germline V gene data show CDR1 as LNHDA and CDR2 as SQIVND (reference sequence). CDR3 coding DNA: TGTGCCAGTCGCGAACTTCCGGGGCTTCAGCCCCAGCATTTT. This codes for CASRELPGLQPQHF.

This clone has more than one count but fewer than ten. The V and J genes are TRBV2 and TRBJ1-4; 10 positions agree with TRBD1. Trimming at V came to 1 base and at J to 7 bases, leaving 3 bases not matched to a gene. The CDR3 sequence is 15 residues long. The germline V gene encodes CDR1 SNHLY and CDR2 FYNNEI. The CDR3 coding sequence is TGTGCCAGCAGTGAAGATGGGACAGGGGTTGAAAAACTGTTTTTT. Protein sequence: CASSEDGTGVEKLFF.

The chain employs TRBV6-6 and TRBJ1-2; D remains ambiguous. V dropped 5 bases and J dropped 2 bases, with 12 bases sitting between them. Germline lookup yields CDR1 MNHNY and CDR2 SVGAGI (reference sequence). The CDR3 extends over 14 amino acids. CDR3: CASSPRGRNYGYTF. The CDR3 DNA follows: TGTGCCAGCAGTCCCCGAGGACGGAACTATGGCTACACCTTC.